This T cell receptor (beta chain) was recorded in a study of Graves' ophthalmopathy and Graves' hyperthyroidism. Study-level information: Stable hyperthyroidism denotes an absence of ophthalmopathy throughout 18 months of follow-up. Overall study results and limits: The model forecast ophthalmopathy progression, reaching around 66% sensitivity and approximately 79% specificity.

Patients were left out if they had other autoimmune diseases, uncontrolled infections, pregnancy or lactation. RNA transcripts yielded amplified TCR beta CDR3 regions. First-round RT-PCR employed HTBI primers, with a second-round multiplex PCR after it. TCRdb passed the multiplex PCR reads through MiXCR, listing each CDR3 protein once. Among around 520,000 distinct CDR3 sequences listed, approximately 35% were seen once. Only a few counts were recorded for this clonotype. Its antigen is as yet unknown. The ends were cut back, 5 bases at V and 0 bases at J, with 18 bases in the middle. Germline V lookup: CDR1 SNHLY, CDR2 FYNNEI. This CDR3 has 17 amino acids.

This chain uses TRBV2 with TRBJ2-3, with a tentative D call TRBD1 (7 bases). What was sequenced was peripheral blood or thyroid tissue (not recorded which). This sequence originates from an adult man with Graves' hyperthyroidism. The CDR3 is CASSSRGDRFSTDTQYF. Here the CDR3 DNA reads TGTGCCAGCAGTTCAAGGGGGGACAGATTTAGCACAGATACGCAGTATTTT.